This T cell receptor beta chain was captured in a study of blood T cell repertoires in COVID-19 (dated by TCRdb to 2020 to 2021). Regarding the complete study: The collaborator samples originated in the United States, Italy and Spain and spanned the acute and convalescent phases of COVID-19. The prospective study material was composed of cDNA or gDNA derived from T cells, B-cell-depleted T cells, or PBMCs. Deeply sampled blood TCRbeta repertoires from subjects exposed to, actively infected with, or recovered from COVID-19 were included in the dataset. The repertoires were released in a freely available public database intended as a resource for research on the immune response to SARS-CoV-2. Samples came from the ongoing ImmuneRACE study (first 160 participants) plus 1,254 subjects from 6 global collaborators. Sample metadata almost always included a de-identified subject ID, COVID-19 status, age in years and sex. HLA class I and class II types, where available, came from metadata supplied by the sample provider rather than from assay-based typing.

Notes on this clone: The antigen it binds to is not known. Within one base of it there is no much larger clone, and no base qualities were kept.

The germline V gene provides CDR1 SQVTM and CDR2 ANQGSEA. From cysteine to phenylalanine, the CDR3 is 12 amino acids long. The CDR3 DNA has 36 bases and is translated from base 1. Trimming leaves V shorter by 5 bases and J shorter by 5 bases, with the junction holding 4 bases beyond the gene matches. Whole blood was collected in K2EDTA tubes by collaborating institutions according to the institutions' own protocols. For TCRbeta analysis, collaborators shipped samples in one of three forms: frozen whole blood, isolated PBMCs, or DNA extracted from either of those sample types. Study-level results and caveats: How much clinical and demographic metadata was included differed by source and by participant, and the metadata was provided uncurated.

The immunoSEQ Assay, a bias-controlled multiplex PCR, was used to amplify TCRbeta CDR3 regions from genomic DNA. Per the authors' processing: Nucleated cell counts per sample were estimated from amplification of reference gene primers within the assay. Sequence reads were collapsed and filtered to measure the absolute abundance of every unique TCRbeta CDR3 rearrangement. Productive Simpson clonality was computed per sample as the square root of Simpson's diversity index over productive rearrangements. TCRdb obtained this table from immuneACCESS and retained in-frame rearrangements with V and J assigned. These tables miss some clones; where compared with another copy, unresolved V genes account for less than half of the shortfall, and the remainder is unexplained. D and trimming come from the DNA, and the V and J calls and clone size come from that table. The sample includes 80,000 to 100,000 clones, with 70% to 90% observed a single time. The top ten constitute approximately 19% of the sample.

Sequences were obtained from peripheral blood. This TCR was recovered from a woman older than 75 with acute or convalescent COVID-19. Recombination connected TRBV29-1 to TRBJ1-1; TRBD1 matches 8 bases in the middle. For the CDR3, the sequence is CSVRTGWTEAFF. The sequence in DNA is TGCAGCGTTCGGACAGGGTGGACTGAAGCTTTCTTT.